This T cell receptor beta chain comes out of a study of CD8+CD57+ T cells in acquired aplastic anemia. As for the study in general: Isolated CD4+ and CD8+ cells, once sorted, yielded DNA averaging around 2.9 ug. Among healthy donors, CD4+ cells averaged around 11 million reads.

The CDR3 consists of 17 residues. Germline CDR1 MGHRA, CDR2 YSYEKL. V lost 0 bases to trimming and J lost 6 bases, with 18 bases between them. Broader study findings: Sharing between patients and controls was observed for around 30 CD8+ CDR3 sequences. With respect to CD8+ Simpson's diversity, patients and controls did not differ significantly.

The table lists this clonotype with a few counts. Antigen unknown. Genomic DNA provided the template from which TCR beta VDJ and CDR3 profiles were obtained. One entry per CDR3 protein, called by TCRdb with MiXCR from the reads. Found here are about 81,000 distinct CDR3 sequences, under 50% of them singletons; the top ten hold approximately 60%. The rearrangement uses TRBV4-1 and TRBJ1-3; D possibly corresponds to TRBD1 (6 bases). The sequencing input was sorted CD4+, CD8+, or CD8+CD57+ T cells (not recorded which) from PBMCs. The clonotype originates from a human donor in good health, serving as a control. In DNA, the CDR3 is TGCGCCAGCAGCCAAGATTGGGGGGACACCATGGAAAACACCATATATTTT. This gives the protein CASSQDWGDTMENTIYF.